This T cell receptor beta chain was identified during a study of multiple sclerosis patients with progressive multifocal leukoencephalopathy. Study findings and constraints: The findings' link to JC virus versus immunocompromise remained uncertain.

Trimming stripped 3 bases from V and 2 bases from J, with 2 bases between. CDR1 is SEHNR and CDR2 is FQNEAQ in the germline V gene (reference sequence). This CDR3 contains 12 residues. Only in-frame clones appear in the TCRdb table, and some are missing; sequencing was by immunoSEQ multiplex PCR. The sample has approximately 30,000 clones, around 89% seen once. This clone was counted only a few times. What it binds is unknown. Time point meaning: about 13 months of natalizumab therapy. Multiple sclerosis patients on natalizumab who never developed PML served as longitudinally sampled controls. Samples T1 and T2 were drawn at 6 and 12 months of therapy, respectively.

The chain links TRBV7-9 to TRBJ2-4; D not certain. Sequences were derived from PBMCs, sampled from a patient treated with natalizumab. The receptor's source is a human donor with multiple sclerosis. CDR3: CASSFTKNIQYF. The CDR3 nucleotides are TGTGCCAGCAGCTTCACCAAAAACATTCAGTACTTC.